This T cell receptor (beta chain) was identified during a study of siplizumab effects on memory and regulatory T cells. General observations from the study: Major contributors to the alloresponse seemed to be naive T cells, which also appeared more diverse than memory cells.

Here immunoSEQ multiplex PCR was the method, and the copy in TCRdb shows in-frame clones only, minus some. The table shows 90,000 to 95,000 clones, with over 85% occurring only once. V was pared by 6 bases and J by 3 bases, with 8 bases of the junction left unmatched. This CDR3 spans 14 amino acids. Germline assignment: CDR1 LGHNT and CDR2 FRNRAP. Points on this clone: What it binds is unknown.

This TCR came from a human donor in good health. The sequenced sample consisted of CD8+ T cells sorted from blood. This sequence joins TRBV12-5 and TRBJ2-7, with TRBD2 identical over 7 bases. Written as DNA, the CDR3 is TGTGCTAGTGGGCCCGCGGGAGCCCTCTACGAGCAGTACTTC. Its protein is CASGPAGALYEQYF.